This TCR beta chain is drawn from a study of cytomegalovirus exposure and HLA in healthy donors. Study details: Among about 190 million T cells, an earlier analysis found 117 million unique TCR beta sequences.

Primers for the PCR totalled 60 Vbeta and 13 Jbeta. This table comes from immunoSEQ multiplex PCR, and its TCRdb copy is limited to in-frame clones, with some not included. Among about 110,000 clones listed, around 70% were seen once. For this clone: Its target is not known.

The V gene's germline CDR1 is MGHDK and CDR2 SYGVNS. The CDR3 totals 14 residues. With 1 base removed from V and 5 bases from J, the gap between germline ends came to 11 bases. Study-level points and caveats: The study carried out a later analysis of TCR beta sequences. It associated 15,000 to 20,000 of them with specific HLA alleles at a false discovery rate of 0.05. The authors enumerated over 150 TCR beta chains as linked to cytomegalovirus. In an earlier analysis, productive rearrangement rates for most beta V segments clustered near 87% or 30%.

The clonotype comes from a man between 25 and 39 years old in good health and CMV-seronegative. The chain has TRBV25-1 and TRBJ1-2; possible D gene TRBD1, 6 bases. The sample comprised PBMCs. For the CDR3, the DNA is TGTGCCAGCAGTGAATGGGAACAGGGTTATGGCTACACCTTC. It is translated as CASSEWEQGYGYTF.